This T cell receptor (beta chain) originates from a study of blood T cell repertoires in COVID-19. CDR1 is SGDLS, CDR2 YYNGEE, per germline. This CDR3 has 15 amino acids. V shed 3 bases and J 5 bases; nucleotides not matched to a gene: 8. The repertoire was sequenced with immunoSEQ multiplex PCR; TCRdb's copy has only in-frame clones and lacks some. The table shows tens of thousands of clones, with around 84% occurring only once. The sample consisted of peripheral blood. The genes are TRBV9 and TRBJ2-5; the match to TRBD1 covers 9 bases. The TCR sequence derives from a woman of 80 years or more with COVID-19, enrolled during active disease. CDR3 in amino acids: CASSAGDRATETQYF. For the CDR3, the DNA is TGTGCCAGCAGCGCAGGGGACAGGGCGACCGAGACCCAGTACTTC.